The rows below give T cell receptor beta chains drawn from one sample of a study of tumor and adjacent non-tumor tissue in lung cancer. TCRdb analysed the multiplex PCR reads with MiXCR anew, one entry per CDR3 protein. Among about 98,000 distinct CDR3 sequences listed, 75% to 85% were seen once. Sequences were obtained from distant non-tumor lung tissue. The receptors stem from a man aged 60 to 75 with small cell lung cancer. The CDR3 runs from the conserved cysteine through the conserved F or W. The D gene is left open where the match is weak. Clone size, where shown, is once, few, many, or a class for clones that have expanded.

v_call	j_call	clone_size	d_call	cdr3_nt	cdr3_aa
TRBV6-5	TRBJ2-7	-	-	TGTGCCAGCAGTTACTCGGCAACGGGAGTAACTGAGCAGTACTTC	CASSYSATGVTEQYF
TRBV24-1	TRBJ2-2	-	-	TGTGTCACCAGTGATCAACCGGGACACCTAAACACCGGGGAGCTGTTTTTT	CVTSDQPGHLNTGELFF
TRBV7-3	TRBJ2-5	-	TRBD1	TGTGCCAGCAGCTTTACCGGGACAGGGATAGAGACCCAGTACTTC	CASSFTGTGIETQYF
TRBV11-1	TRBJ2-1	medium-sized	TRBD2	TGTGCCAGCAGCGTTAGCGGACTAGCGGAGGGGAGCTCCTACAATGAGCAGTTCTTC	CASSVSGLAEGSSYNEQFF
TRBV12-3/TRBV12-4	TRBJ2-5	once	-	TGTACCAGCAGTTTAATGGATAGGGAAGGGATCCAGTACTTC	CTSSLMDREGIQYF
TRBV29-1	TRBJ1-2	-	-	TGCAGCGTCAAGCCGGGGAACTATGGCTACACCTTC	CSVKPGNYGYTF
TRBV11-2	TRBJ1-1	-	-	TGTGCCAGCAGCTCAAGACAGAGTTTTGGCACTGAAGCTTCCTTT	CASSSRQSFGTEASF
TRBV30	TRBJ2-4	-	-	TGTGCCTGGACTGTACGAAGAAGGGGGGGCACTCAGTACTTC	CAWTVRRRGGTQYF
TRBV6-2/TRBV6-3	TRBJ2-3	-	TRBD2	TGTGCCAGCAGTTACTCGAACAACGGGAGGGCCGAGGATACGCAGTATTTT	CASSYSNNGRAEDTQYF
TRBV7-7	TRBJ1-1	-	-	TGTGCTAGCAGCCCGGACCGGGACACTGAAGCTTTCTTT	CASSPDRDTEAFF
TRBV29-1	TRBJ2-5	-	-	TGCAGCGTTCGGAAGGGGGGCTTCCAAGAGACCCAATACTTC	CSVRKGGFQETQYF
TRBV20-1	TRBJ2-5	-	-	TGCAGTGTTTCTAGCTGGAGTGGTGCGGAGACCCAGTACTTC	CSVSSWSGAETQYF
TRBV5-4	TRBJ2-2	-	TRBD1	TGTGTCAGCAGCTTGGGGGACAGGGCTGGCGGCGAGCTGTTTTTT	CVSSLGDRAGGELFF
TRBV30	TRBJ2-3	-	-	TGTGCCTCCTCAACAGGAGCAACAGATACGCAGTGTTTT	CASSTGATDTQCF
TRBV4-1	TRBJ2-2	once	-	TGCGCCGGCAGCAGAAGAGGGGCCTATATCGGGGAGCTGTTTTTT	CAGSRRGAYIGELFF
TRBV12-3/TRBV12-4	TRBJ2-1	-	TRBD2	TGTGCCAGCAACTCAACTAGTGGGAGGGCGAATGAGCAGTTCTTC	CASNSTSGRANEQFF
TRBV10-2	TRBJ2-1	once	-	TGCGTCAGCTGCGAGACTGACCAAGGTGAGCAGTTCTTC	CVSCETDQGEQFF
TRBV29-1	TRBJ1-1	once	-	TGTAGCGTTGATCAACACCGACGAGATGAAGCTTTCTTT	CSVDQHRRDEAFF
TRBV6-2/TRBV6-3	TRBJ2-5	-	-	TGTGGCAGCAGCGACACCGCCCAAGAGACCCAGTACTTC	CGSSDTAQETQYF
TRBV12-3/TRBV12-4	TRBJ2-3	-	-	TGTGCCAGCAGTATGAGGGCTGCTAGCACAGATACGCAGTATTTT	CASSMRAASTDTQYF
TRBV12-3/TRBV12-4	TRBJ2-1	few	-	TGTACCAGCAGTTATGGACTGGGAGTCTACAACGAGCAGTTCTTC	CTSSYGLGVYNEQFF
TRBV11-2	TRBJ2-5	-	-	TGTGCCAGCAACTTAGTAGTGGGCCTCCTTATCAAACTAGAGACCCAGTACTTC	CASNLVVGLLIKLETQYF
TRBV6-5	TRBJ2-7	-	-	TGTGCCAGCAGGGAGGGACTCTTTTCTTGCAAGCAGTACTTC	CASREGLFSCKQYF
TRBV6-1	TRBJ2-1	-	-	TGTGCCATCAGTGAGGGGTTAATGTACAATGAGCAGTTCTTC	CAISEGLMYNEQFF
TRBV4-2	TRBJ2-1	-	TRBD2	TGTGCCAGCAGCCAAGTTTCCAACGGGAGGGAATTTGAGCACTTCTTC	CASSQVSNGREFEHFF
TRBV9	TRBJ2-7	-	-	TGTGCCAGCAGCGTAGCACATTCCTACGAGCAGTACTTC	CASSVAHSYEQYF
TRBV29-1	TRBJ2-7	many	TRBD1	TGCAGCGCGACGGGACAGGGAAGCTACGAGCAGTACTTC	CSATGQGSYEQYF
TRBV6-5	TRBJ2-7	-	-	TGTGCCAGCAGTTACCCGAGCTGGGACTACGAGCAGTACTTC	CASSYPSWDYEQYF
TRBV6-5	TRBJ1-2	-	-	TGTGCCAGCAGCGTTGGGATTTCTAACTATAGCTATACCTTC	CASSVGISNYSYTF
TRBV15	TRBJ2-5	-	TRBD2	TGTACCACCAGCGTAGCGGGAGGAGAGATCCAGTACTTC	CTTSVAGGEIQYF
TRBV10-3	TRBJ1-1	-	-	TGTGCCATCAGAAAAACAGAGAACACTGTAGCTTTCTTT	CAIRKTENTVAFF
TRBV4-2	TRBJ2-1	many	-	TGTGCCAGCAGCCAAGATCCCGGGCTCCTCGCATTCTTC	CASSQDPGLLAFF